This T cell receptor (beta chain) was observed in a study of blood T cell repertoires in COVID-19. Overall study: The origin of the acute and convalescent COVID-19 samples was the United States, Italy and Spain. From T cells, B-cell-depleted T cells, or PBMCs came the material, which was cDNA or gDNA.

The germline V gene has CDR1 SGHAT and CDR2 FQNNGV. The CDR3 runs 13 residues. V shed 5 bases and J shed 6 bases, with 14 bases lying between them. Sequencing was performed with immunoSEQ multiplex PCR; in TCRdb, only in-frame clones are kept and a portion is missing. The sample includes about 160,000 clones, around 84% of them seen just once. Recovery among Cohort 3 donors was established by two negative PCRs, clearance, or symptom resolution. V is TRBV11-2 and J is TRBJ2-7; TRBD2 is a possible D gene (6 bases). The sequenced sample consisted of PBMCs or T cells enriched from blood (not recorded which). The sequence was obtained from a man aged 45 to 65 who had recovered from COVID-19. CDR3: CASSQRLVREQYF. CDR3 in DNA: TGTGCCAGCAGCCAAAGACTAGTTCGCGAGCAGTACTTC.